This TCR beta chain was identified during a study of cytomegalovirus exposure and HLA in healthy donors. Note on this clone: The antigen is not known.

Study-level points and caveats: V- and J-gene trimming in TCR beta was tied to a missense DCLRE1C variant by an analysis performed later. The study flagged some 170 TCR beta chains as cytomegalovirus-associated.

Every donor was a healthy person donating bone marrow. The CDR3 runs 13 residues. Germline V lookup: CDR1 SNHLY, CDR2 FYNNEI. V shed 0 bases and J shed 12 bases, with 12 bases lying between them. With 60 Vbeta and 13 Jbeta primers, the PCR was carried out. Here immunoSEQ multiplex PCR was the method, and the copy in TCRdb shows in-frame clones only, minus some. This sample has around 52,000 clones, with about 86% found just once. The receptor was derived from a man aged 35 to 55 in good health and CMV-seronegative. Source material: PBMCs. The chain has TRBV2 and TRBJ2-1; D not resolved. DNA for the CDR3: TGTGCCAGCAGTGAAGCGCTTGCTACTTCGCAGTTCTTC. This translates into CASSEALATSQFF.